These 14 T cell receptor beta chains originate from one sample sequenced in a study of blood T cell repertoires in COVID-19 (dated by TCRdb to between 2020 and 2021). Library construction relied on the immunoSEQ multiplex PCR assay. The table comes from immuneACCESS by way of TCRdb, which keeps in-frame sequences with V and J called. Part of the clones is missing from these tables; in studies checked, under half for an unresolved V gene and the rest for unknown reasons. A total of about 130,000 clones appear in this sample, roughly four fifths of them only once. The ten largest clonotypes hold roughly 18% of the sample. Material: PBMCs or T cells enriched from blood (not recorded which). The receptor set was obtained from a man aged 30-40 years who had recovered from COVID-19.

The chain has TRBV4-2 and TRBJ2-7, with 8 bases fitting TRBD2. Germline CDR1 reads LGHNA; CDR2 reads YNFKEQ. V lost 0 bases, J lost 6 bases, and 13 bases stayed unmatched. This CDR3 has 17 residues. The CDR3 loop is CASSQDWSGRGGLEQYF. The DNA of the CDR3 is TGTGCCAGCAGCCAAGATTGGAGCGGGAGAGGGGGTCTCGAGCAGTACTTC.

As DNA, the CDR3 is TGTGCCAGCAGCCCAAACTCCCAGGGGAGTGGGGAGACCCAGTACTTC. It is translated as CASSPNSQGSGETQYF. The chain carries TRBV7-9 and TRBJ2-5, with a tentative D call TRBD1 (6 bases). Germline V gives CDR1 SEHNR, CDR2 FQNEAQ (reference sequence). The CDR3 is 16 residues long. V shed 5 bases and J shed 5 bases, with 21 bases lying between them. The variable domain in full, completed from reference TRBV7-9 and TRBJ2-5, reads DTGVSQNPRHKITKRGQNVTFRCDPISEHNRLYWYRQTLGQGPEFLTYFQNEAQLEKSRLLSDRFSAERPKGSFSTLEIQRTEQGDSAMYLCASSPNSQGSGETQYFGPGTRLLVL.

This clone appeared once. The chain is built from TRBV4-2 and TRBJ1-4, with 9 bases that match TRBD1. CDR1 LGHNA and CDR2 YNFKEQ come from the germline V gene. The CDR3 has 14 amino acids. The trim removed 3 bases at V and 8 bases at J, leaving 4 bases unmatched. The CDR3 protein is CASSQGQGGEKLFF. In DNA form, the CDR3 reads TGTGCCAGCAGCCAGGGACAGGGAGGCGAAAAACTGTTTTTT.

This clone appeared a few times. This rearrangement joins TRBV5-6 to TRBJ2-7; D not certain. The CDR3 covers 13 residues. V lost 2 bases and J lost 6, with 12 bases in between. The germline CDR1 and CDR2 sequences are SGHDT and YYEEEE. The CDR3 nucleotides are TGTGCCAGCAGCTTCAACACCCACCGCGAGCAGTACTTC. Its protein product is CASSFNTHREQYF.

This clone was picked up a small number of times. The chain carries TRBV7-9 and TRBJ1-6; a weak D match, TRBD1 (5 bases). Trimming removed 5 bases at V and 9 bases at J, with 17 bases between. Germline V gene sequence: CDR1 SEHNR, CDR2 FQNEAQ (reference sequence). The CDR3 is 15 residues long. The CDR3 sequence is CASSLSGGGGSPLHF. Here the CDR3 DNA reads TGTGCCAGCAGCCTAAGCGGGGGTGGCGGTTCACCCCTCCACTTT.

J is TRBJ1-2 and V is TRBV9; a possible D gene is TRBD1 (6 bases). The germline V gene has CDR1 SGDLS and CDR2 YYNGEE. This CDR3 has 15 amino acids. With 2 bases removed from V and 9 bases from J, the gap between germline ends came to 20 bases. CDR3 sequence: CASSVGRGSRPSYTF. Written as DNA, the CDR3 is TGTGCCAGCAGCGTCGGTAGGGGGAGCAGGCCCAGCTACACCTTC.

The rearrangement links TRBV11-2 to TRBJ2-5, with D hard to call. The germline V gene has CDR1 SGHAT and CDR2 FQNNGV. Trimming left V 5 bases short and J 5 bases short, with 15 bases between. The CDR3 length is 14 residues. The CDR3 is CASSPGYNRETQYF. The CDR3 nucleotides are TGTGCCAGCAGCCCCGGGTACAATCGGGAGACCCAGTACTTC.

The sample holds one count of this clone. The DNA for the CDR3 is TGTGCCAGCAGCTACCAGGACAGAGAGGTTAACTATGGCTACACCTTC. Translating gives CASSYQDREVNYGYTF. The chain links TRBV7-9 to TRBJ1-2, with D possibly matching TRBD1 (6 bases). The CDR3 is made up of 16 amino acids. Trimming took 4 bases from V and 1 from J, leaving 16 bases between them. Germline-derived CDR1 and CDR2 are SEHNR and FQNEAQ (reference sequence).

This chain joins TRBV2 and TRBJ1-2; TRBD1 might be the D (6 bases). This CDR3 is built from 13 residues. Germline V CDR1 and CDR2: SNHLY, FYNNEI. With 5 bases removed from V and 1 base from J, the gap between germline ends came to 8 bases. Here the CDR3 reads CASSPRGNYGYTF. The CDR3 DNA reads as TGTGCCAGCAGTCCCAGGGGTAACTATGGCTACACCTTC.

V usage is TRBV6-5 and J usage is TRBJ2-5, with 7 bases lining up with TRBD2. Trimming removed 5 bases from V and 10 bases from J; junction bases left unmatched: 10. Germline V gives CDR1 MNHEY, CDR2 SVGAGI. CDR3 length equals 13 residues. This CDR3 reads CASSPEPPGGQYF. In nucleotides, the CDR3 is TGTGCCAGCAGTCCAGAGCCCCCGGGAGGCCAGTACTTC.

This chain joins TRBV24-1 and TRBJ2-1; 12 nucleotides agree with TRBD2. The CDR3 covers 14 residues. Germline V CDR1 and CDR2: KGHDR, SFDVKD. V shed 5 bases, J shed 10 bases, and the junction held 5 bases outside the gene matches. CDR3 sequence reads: CATSATSGRMEQFF. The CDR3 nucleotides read TGTGCCACCAGTGCAACTAGCGGGAGGATGGAGCAGTTCTTC.

CDR3 bases: TGTGCCAGCTCACCACCGCGTGCAGGGGGTGCGAACACTGAAGCTTTCTTT. It encodes CASSPPRAGGANTEAFF. J is TRBJ1-1 and V is TRBV18; 7 nucleotides agree with TRBD1. The CDR3 contains 17 residues. V gave up 0 bases and J gave up 1 base; unmatched junction bases: 8. CDR1 is KGHSH and CDR2 is LQKENI in the germline V gene. Looking up the rest from reference TRBV18 and TRBJ1-1 gives the full variable domain: NAGVMQNPRHLVRRRGQEARLRCSPMKGHSHVYWYRQLPEEGLKFMVYLQKENIIDESGMPKERFSAEFPKEGPSILRIQQVVRGDSAAYFCASSPPRAGGANTEAFFGQGTRLTVV.

DNA of the CDR3: TGTGCCAGCTTCCTGGGGCGAGGGACTCCTAGGCTCGGGGCCAACGTCCTGACTTTC. Amino acid sequence: CASFLGRGTPRLGANVLTF. V usage is TRBV7-9 and J usage is TRBJ2-6; tentative D call: TRBD2 (6 bases). CDR1 and CDR2 (germline): SEHNR, FQNEAQ (reference sequence). Trimming left V 8 bases short and J 4 bases short, with 27 bases between. There are 19 residues in the CDR3.

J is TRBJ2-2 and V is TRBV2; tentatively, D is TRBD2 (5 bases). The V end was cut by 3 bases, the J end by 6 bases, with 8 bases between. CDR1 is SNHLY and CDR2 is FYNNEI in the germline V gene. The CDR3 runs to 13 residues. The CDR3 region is CASSEGGPGELFF. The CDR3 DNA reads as TGTGCCAGCAGTGAGGGCGGGCCCGGGGAGCTGTTTTTT.